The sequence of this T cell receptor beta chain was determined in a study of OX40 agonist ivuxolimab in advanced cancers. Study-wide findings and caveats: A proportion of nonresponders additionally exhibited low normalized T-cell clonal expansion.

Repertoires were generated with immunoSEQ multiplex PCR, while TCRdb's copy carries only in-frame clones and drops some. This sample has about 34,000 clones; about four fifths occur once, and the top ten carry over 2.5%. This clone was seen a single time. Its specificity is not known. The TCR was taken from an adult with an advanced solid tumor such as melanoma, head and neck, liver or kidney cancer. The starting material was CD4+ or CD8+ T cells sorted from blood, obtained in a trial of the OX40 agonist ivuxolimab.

CDR3 sequence: CASSRLAGEETQYF. DNA of the CDR3: TGTGCCAGCAGCCGACTAGCGGGAGAAGAGACCCAGTACTTC. The chain recombines TRBV14 with TRBJ2-5, with 12 positions matching TRBD2. Germline CDR1 reads SGHDN; CDR2 reads FVKESK. This CDR3 has 14 residues. The V segment lost 4 bases and the J segment 3 bases; nucleotides outside the gene matches: 0.